A single sample is the source of the 27 T cell receptor beta chains below, sequenced in a study of Ad26.COV2.S vaccination and SARS-CoV-2 variants. Clones were sequenced by immunoSEQ multiplex PCR, and TCRdb holds only the in-frame ones, with some missing. The table records about 480,000 clones, about 83% of them present only once. Treatment meaning: some 19 received Ad26.COV2.S at low or high dose, single or two shots; five or six received placebo; per-sample allocation not given. Sampling took place 63 days after the first vaccine or placebo injection. The material was peripheral blood, obtained in a trial of Ad26.COV2.S vaccine versus placebo. The receptors here all came from a person between 18 and 60 years old who received the Ad26.COV2.S COVID-19 vaccine or a placebo.

The J gene is TRBJ2-7, the V gene TRBV5-1; 7 nucleotides agree with TRBD1. The CDR3 spans 15 residues. The J segment lost 2 bases and the V segment lost 4 bases, leaving 9 bases of the junction unmatched. Germline lookup yields CDR1 SGHRS and CDR2 YFSETQ. The CDR3 here is CASSEDRSFPYEQYF. The CDR3 DNA follows: TGCGCCAGCAGCGAGGACAGGTCATTCCCCTACGAGCAGTACTTC.

The rearrangement joins TRBV7-8 to TRBJ1-5, with D perhaps matching TRBD1 (5 bases). CDR1 and CDR2 from the germline V gene are SGHVS and FQNEAQ. Deletions cut 4 bases from V and 1 base from J, with 11 bases between. The CDR3 totals 15 residues. This chain's CDR3 is CASSSDRNSNQPQHF. DNA of the CDR3: TGTGCCAGCAGCTCTGACAGAAACAGCAATCAGCCCCAGCATTTT.

The chain carries TRBV7-6 and TRBJ2-3; 8 bases line up with TRBD2. The germline V gene encodes CDR1 SGHVS and CDR2 FNYEAQ. The trim removed 5 bases at V and 0 bases at J, leaving 4 bases unmatched. CDR3 size: 15 residues. CDR3 bases: TGTGCCAGCAGCCGACTAGCGTCAAGCACAGATACGCAGTATTTT. Amino acids: CASSRLASSTDTQYF.

The rearrangement uses TRBV5-1 and TRBJ1-4, with 8 bases lining up with TRBD1. The CDR3 covers 16 residues. Germline CDR1 SGHRS, CDR2 YFSETQ. V gave up 0 bases and J gave up 7 bases; unmatched junction bases: 8. CDR3 loop: CASSLDGRGQSEKLFF. The CDR3 DNA sequence: TGCGCCAGCAGCTTGGATGGCAGGGGGCAAAGTGAAAAACTGTTTTTT.

The gene calls are TRBV11-3 and TRBJ1-4; TRBD1 aligns across 11 bases. Germline CDR1 SGHNT, CDR2 YENEEA. With 5 bases clipped from V and 8 bases from J, the junction kept 10 bases outside the gene matches. This CDR3 is 16 amino acids long. The CDR3 sequence is CASSPRLGQGVEKLFF. The CDR3 nucleotides read TGTGCCAGCAGCCCACGCCTGGGACAGGGGGTGGAAAAACTGTTTTTT.

V and J are TRBV30 and TRBJ1-5; tentatively, D is TRBD1 (5 bases). V was trimmed by 1 base and J by 5 bases, leaving 9 bases between them. This CDR3 contains 13 residues. Germline lookup yields CDR1 GTSNPN and CDR2 SVGIG (reference sequence). The CDR3 nucleotides are TGTGCCTGGAGTGATGGCAGGGATCAGCCCCAGCATTTT. The encoded protein is CAWSDGRDQPQHF.

J is TRBJ1-3 and V is TRBV28; D gene ambiguous. CDR1 and CDR2 from the germline V gene are MDHEN and SYDVKM. The CDR3 length is 14 residues. The V gene lost 5 bases and the J gene lost 0 bases, with 8 bases spanning the gap. CDR3 protein: CASSHRFSGNTIYF. The CDR3 DNA reads TGTGCCAGCAGTCATCGATTCTCTGGAAACACCATATATTTT. The full variable domain, its missing parts supplied by reference TRBV28 and TRBJ1-3, is DVKVTQSSRYLVKRTGEKVFLECVQDMDHENMFWYRQDPGLGLRLIYFSYDVKMKEKGDIPEGYSVSREKKERFSLILESASTNQTSMYLCASSHRFSGNTIYFGEGSWLTVV.

The chain joins TRBV7-9 to TRBJ2-2; 7 nucleotides agree with TRBD2. Germline V CDR1 and CDR2: SEHNR, FQNEAQ (reference sequence). This CDR3 region has 16 residues. J lost 3 bases, V lost 5 bases, and 9 bases had no gene match. The CDR3 bases are TGTGCCAGCAGCCCAAAGCGGCTAGCGGACACCGGGGAGCTGTTTTTT. It translates to CASSPKRLADTGELFF.

J is TRBJ1-4 and V is TRBV28, with no clear D. The CDR3 loop spans 14 amino acids. V was pared by 7 bases and J by 0 bases, with 9 bases between. The germline V gene encodes CDR1 MDHEN and CDR2 SYDVKM. CDR3 residues: CASNPPSTNEKLFF. CDR3 in DNA: TGTGCCAGCAACCCCCCATCAACTAATGAAAAACTGTTTTTT. Based on the CDR3 plus reference TRBV28 and TRBJ1-4, the full variable domain is DVKVTQSSRYLVKRTGEKVFLECVQDMDHENMFWYRQDPGLGLRLIYFSYDVKMKEKGDIPEGYSVSREKKERFSLILESASTNQTSMYLCASNPPSTNEKLFFGSGTQLSVL.

The CDR3 reads CASSLNRGGPQHF. Written as DNA, the CDR3 is TGTGCCAGCAGTTTAAACAGGGGGGGACCCCAGCATTTT. The chain joins TRBV12-3 or TRBV12-4 to TRBJ1-5, with 8 nucleotides matching TRBD1. The CDR3 consists of 13 residues. Losses at the gene ends were 2 bases for V and 10 bases for J; bases not matched to a gene: 4.

The chain carries TRBV7-2 and TRBJ2-1; tentatively, D is TRBD2 (6 bases). Trimming took off 5 bases at V and 9 bases at J, with 23 bases between the two ends. This CDR3 region has 16 residues. Germline CDR1 reads SGHTA; CDR2 reads FQGNSA. The CDR3: CASSPRLGAITTEQFF. The CDR3 DNA reads as TGTGCCAGCAGCCCGCGACTAGGGGCAATCACCACTGAGCAGTTCTTC.

The chain combines TRBV6-5 with TRBJ1-1, with 10 bases matching TRBD1. Germline V lookup: CDR1 MNHEY, CDR2 SVGAGI. V lost 10 bases, J lost 7 bases, and 12 bases stayed unmatched. There are 14 residues in the CDR3. CDR3 in amino acids: CATNRQGARIEAFF. In DNA, the CDR3 is TGTGCCACCAATCGACAGGGGGCGCGGATTGAAGCTTTCTTT.

This rearrangement joins TRBV5-6 to TRBJ2-7, with 9 bases fitting TRBD1. This CDR3 contains 12 residues. The V and J ends lost 4 bases and 5 bases, in that order; junction bases with no gene match: 1. CDR1 is SGHDT, CDR2 YYEEEE, per germline. As DNA, the CDR3 is TGTGCCAGCAGCCGGGACAGGGACGAGCAGTACTTC. As protein: CASSRDRDEQYF.

V gene TRBV28 combines with J gene TRBJ2-7, with D perhaps TRBD2 (5 bases). Per germline, CDR1 MDHEN and CDR2 SYDVKM. V was trimmed by 2 bases and J by 3 bases, leaving 8 bases between them. The CDR3 consists of 13 residues. The CDR3 protein is CASSLGRNYEQYF. The CDR3 DNA follows: TGTGCCAGCAGTTTAGGGAGAAACTACGAGCAGTACTTC.

The chain carries TRBV9 and TRBJ2-7, with TRBD2 as a possible D gene (5 bases). Trimming removed 4 bases from V and 7 bases from J, with 18 bases in between. Looked up from germline, CDR1 is SGDLS and CDR2 is YYNGEE. The CDR3 is made up of 14 amino acids. CDR3 loop: CASSPGDLRGEQYF. In nucleotides, the CDR3 is TGTGCCAGCAGCCCTGGGGATCTCCGAGGGGAGCAGTACTTC. Full variable domain (missing parts from reference TRBV9 and TRBJ2-7): DSGVTQTPKHLITATGQRVTLRCSPRSGDLSVYWYQQSLDQGLQFLIQYYNGEERAKGNILERFSAQQFPDLHSELNLSSLELGDSALYFCASSPGDLRGEQYFGPGTRLTVT.

The chain is built from TRBV27 and TRBJ2-1, with D possibly TRBD2 on 6 matching bases. V was pared by 5 bases and J by 16 bases, with 27 bases between. The CDR3 runs to 15 residues. Germline lookup yields CDR1 MNHEY and CDR2 SMNVEV (reference sequence). CDR3 protein: CASSPLRVEGRKEFF. The DNA of the CDR3 is TGTGCCAGCAGTCCATTAAGGGTGGAGGGCCGTAAGGAATTCTTC.

CDR3 coding DNA: TGTGCCAGCAGCTATTTTAGGGGCACTGAAGCTTTCTTT. Translating it yields CASSYFRGTEAFF. This chain connects TRBV5-6 to TRBJ1-1; TRBD1 might be the D (5 bases). Germline V gene sequence: CDR1 SGHDT, CDR2 YYEEEE. The V and J ends lost 3 bases and 4 bases respectively, with 10 bases between them. This CDR3 contains 13 residues. Together with reference TRBV5-6 and TRBJ1-1, the CDR3 gives the full variable domain: DAGVTQSPTHLIKTRGQQVTLRCSPKSGHDTVSWYQQALGQGPQFIFQYYEEEERQRGNFPDRFSGHQFPNYSSELNVNALLLGDSALYLCASSYFRGTEAFFGQGTRLTVV.

The V and J genes are TRBV7-8 and TRBJ2-7; D not certain. Per the germline V gene, CDR1 is SGHVS and CDR2 is FQNEAQ. This CDR3 has 16 amino acids. V was clipped by 3 bases and J by 0 bases, with 15 bases between them. The CDR3 coding sequence is TGTGCCAGCAGCTTCGAAGGAGCCATCAGCTCCTACGAGCAGTACTTC. Translating it yields CASSFEGAISSYEQYF.

Regarding this clone: The sample carries other DNA sequences with the same CDR3. The rearrangement joins TRBV7-3 to TRBJ2-5; either TRBD1 or TRBD2 may supply D (6 bases each). Germline CDR1 reads SGHTA; CDR2 reads FQGTGA. The CDR3 totals 15 residues. Between the trimmed V and J ends, which lost 7 bases and 1 base, there was a span of 16 bases. CDR3 in DNA: TGTGCCAGCACCCCCGGAGGGGGTCCCCAAGAGACCCAGTACTTC. Translated, it gives CASTPGGGPQETQYF.

The CDR3 DNA follows: TGTGCCAGCACTGTTGCGGGGGGCGATACGCAGTATTTT. Residues: CASTVAGGDTQYF. This sequence joins TRBV27 and TRBJ2-3, with 8 bases that match TRBD2. Unmatched junction bases numbered 6, after V lost 7 bases and J lost 6 bases. Germline CDR1 and CDR2: MNHEY and SMNVEV (reference sequence). The CDR3 spans 13 residues.

The CDR3 here is CASRISGTGYEQYF. The CDR3 coding sequence is TGTGCCAGCAGAATCTCCGGGACAGGGTACGAGCAGTACTTC. The chain is built from TRBV7-8 and TRBJ2-7, with TRBD1 identical over 9 bases. V was clipped by 6 bases and J by 4 bases; unmatched bases: 7. In germline, CDR1 is SGHVS, CDR2 FQNEAQ. This CDR3 contains 14 residues.

The chain employs TRBV9 and TRBJ2-1, with a possible D match to TRBD2 (6 bases). The length of the CDR3 is 15 residues. V was pared by 2 bases and J by 2 bases, with 11 bases between. Germline CDR1 is SGDLS and CDR2 is YYNGEE. CDR3 coding DNA: TGTGCCAGCAGCGTGAGCGGGTACCCCTACAATGAGCAGTTCTTC. Translated, it gives CASSVSGYPYNEQFF.

DNA of the CDR3: TGTGCCAGCAGTTTACCCCAGGATAGATACGAGCAGTACTTC. Residues: CASSLPQDRYEQYF. The chain has TRBV28 and TRBJ2-7; D is unresolved. The V gene's germline CDR1 is MDHEN and CDR2 SYDVKM. This CDR3 is built from 14 residues. V gave up 2 bases and J gave up 4 bases, with 12 bases separating them.

The chain links TRBV19 to TRBJ1-5, with D uncertain. Germline V gene sequence: CDR1 LNHDA, CDR2 SQIVND (reference sequence). V was clipped by 0 bases and J by 6 bases, with 6 bases between them. This CDR3 is 13 amino acids long. The CDR3 DNA sequence: TGTGCCAGTAGTATAGACAGGCGTCAGCCCCAGCATTTT. This gives the protein CASSIDRRQPQHF.

The chain joins TRBV19 to TRBJ1-1; 7 nucleotides line up with TRBD1. The V gene end was trimmed by 3 bases and the J gene end by 1 base; junction bases not matched to a gene: 5. Germline V CDR1 and CDR2: LNHDA, SQIVND (reference sequence). The CDR3 contains 15 residues. The CDR3 spells CASSMGQTRNTEAFF. In nucleotides, the CDR3 is TGTGCCAGTAGTATGGGACAGACTAGGAACACTGAAGCTTTCTTT.

This chain uses TRBV4-3 with TRBJ1-3; D gene unclear. Germline V gives CDR1 LGHNA, CDR2 YSLEER. This CDR3 spans 13 amino acids. V lost 0 bases and J lost 4, with 4 bases in between. CDR3: CASSQETGNTIYF. In DNA, the CDR3 is TGCGCCAGCAGCCAAGAAACGGGAAACACCATATATTTT.

The chain carries TRBV19 and TRBJ2-7; 7 nucleotides agree with TRBD2. Germline lookup yields CDR1 LNHDA and CDR2 SQIVND (reference sequence). V dropped 4 bases and J dropped 2; count of bases not matched to a gene: 5. CDR3 length: 14 amino acids. The CDR3 reads CASSTSGTTYEQYF. The CDR3 DNA follows: TGTGCCAGTAGTACTTCCGGGACTACCTACGAGCAGTACTTC.